These 7 T cell receptor beta chains were all obtained from the same sample, sequenced in a study of blood T cell repertoires in COVID-19. Profiling relied on immunoSEQ multiplex PCR, and the TCRdb table lists in-frame clones only, not all of them. The sample carries about 82,000 clones, just under 80% recorded once. Sequenced input: peripheral blood. The receptors stem from a man between 60 and 75 years old with COVID-19, enrolled during active disease.

This chain joins TRBV5-6 and TRBJ1-2, with D maybe TRBD1 (5 bases). V was cut by 4 bases and J by 6 bases, with 19 bases left in between. This CDR3 spans 15 amino acids. Germline V gene lookup returns CDR1 SGHDT and CDR2 YYEEEE. CDR3 in amino acids: CASSQVEAGWNGYTF. The CDR3 region has the DNA TGTGCCAGCAGCCAAGTCGAGGCAGGGTGGAATGGCTACACCTTC.

The chain has TRBV12-5 and TRBJ1-2, with D possibly being TRBD1 (6 bases). Germline CDR1 LGHNT, CDR2 FRNRAP. This CDR3 contains 14 residues. Trimming took 6 bases from V and 4 from J, leaving 15 bases between them. The CDR3 region is CASGSGQTGYGYTF. The CDR3 region has the DNA TGTGCTAGTGGCTCCGGACAGACAGGCTATGGCTACACCTTC.

The chain joins TRBV6-4 to TRBJ1-1; possible D gene TRBD1, 5 bases. CDR3 length: 13 amino acids. With 4 bases removed from V and 0 bases from J, the gap between germline ends came to 6 bases. CDR1 is MRHNA and CDR2 is SNTAGT in the germline V gene. The CDR3 protein is CASSVDMNTEAFF. CDR3 sequence (DNA): TGTGCCAGCAGTGTGGACATGAACACTGAAGCTTTCTTT.

The chain combines TRBV6-2 or TRBV6-3 with TRBJ2-7; 7 nucleotides line up with TRBD2. This CDR3 spans 14 amino acids. V trimming: 1 base; J trimming: 3 bases; junction bases outside the gene matches: 3. Germline values: CDR1 MNHEY, CDR2 SVGEGT. The CDR3 sequence is CASSYLLASYEQYF. The DNA of the CDR3 is TGTGCCAGCAGTTACTTACTAGCGAGCTACGAGCAGTACTTC.

The gene calls are TRBV14 and TRBJ2-3; D is ambiguous. Per germline, CDR1 SGHDN and CDR2 FVKESK. The CDR3 runs to 14 residues. The ends were cut back, 1 base at V and 4 bases at J, with 9 bases in the middle. CDR3 region: CASSQGLFADTQYF. Written as DNA, the CDR3 is TGTGCCAGCAGCCAAGGACTGTTCGCAGATACGCAGTATTTT.

As for this clone: One end of the junction does not line up with germline, which may come from a read error. This sequence joins TRBV2 and TRBJ2-3, with D maybe TRBD1 (7 bases). The CDR3 loop spans 16 amino acids. Looked up from germline, CDR1 is SNHLY and CDR2 is FYNNEI. The CDR3 is CASCESGGGAGNTQYF. As DNA, the CDR3 is TGTGCCAGCTGTGAGAGTGGAGGGGGCGCGGGGAATACGCAGTATTTT.

This clone has just a few counts. The chain is built from TRBV2 and TRBJ1-1; D might be TRBD1 (5 bases). The CDR3 runs to 13 residues. CDR1 and CDR2 from the germline V gene are SNHLY and FYNNEI. V gave up 3 bases and J gave up 1 base, with 6 bases separating them. CDR3 coding DNA: TGTGCCAGCAGTGATGACAGGAACACTGAAGCTTTCTTT. It codes for CASSDDRNTEAFF.